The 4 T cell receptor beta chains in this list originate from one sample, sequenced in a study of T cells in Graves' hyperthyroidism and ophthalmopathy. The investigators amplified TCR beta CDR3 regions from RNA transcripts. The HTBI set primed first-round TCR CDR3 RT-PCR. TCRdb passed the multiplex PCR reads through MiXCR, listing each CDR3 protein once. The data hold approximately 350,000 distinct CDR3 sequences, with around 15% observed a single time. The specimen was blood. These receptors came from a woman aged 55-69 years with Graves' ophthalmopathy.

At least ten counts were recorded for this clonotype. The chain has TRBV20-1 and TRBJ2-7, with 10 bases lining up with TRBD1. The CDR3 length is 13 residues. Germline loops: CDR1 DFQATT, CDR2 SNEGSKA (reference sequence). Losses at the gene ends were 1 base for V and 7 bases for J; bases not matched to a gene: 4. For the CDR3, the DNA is TGCAGTGCTAGAGCTGGGACAGGGGAAGAGCAGTACTTC. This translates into CSARAGTGEEQYF.

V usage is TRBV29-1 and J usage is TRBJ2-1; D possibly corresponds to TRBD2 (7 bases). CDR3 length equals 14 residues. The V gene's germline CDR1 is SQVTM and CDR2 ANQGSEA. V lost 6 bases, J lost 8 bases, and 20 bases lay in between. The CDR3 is CSVATSERGYEQFF. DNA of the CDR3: TGCAGCGTCGCTACTAGCGAAAGGGGGTATGAGCAGTTCTTC.

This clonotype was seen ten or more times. CDR3 region: CASSFGGGQETQYF. DNA of the CDR3: TGTGCCAGCAGTTTTGGGGGGGGTCAAGAGACCCAGTACTTC. V is TRBV28 and J is TRBJ2-5; 7 positions match TRBD2. Germline trimming cut 3 bases from V and 2 bases from J; bases unmatched to any gene: 3. CDR1 MDHEN and CDR2 SYDVKM come from the germline V gene. This CDR3 has 14 residues.

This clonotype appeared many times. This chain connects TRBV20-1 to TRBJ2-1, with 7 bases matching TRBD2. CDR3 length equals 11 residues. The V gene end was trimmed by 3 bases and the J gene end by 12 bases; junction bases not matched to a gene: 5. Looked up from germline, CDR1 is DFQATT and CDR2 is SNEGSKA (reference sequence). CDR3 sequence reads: CSARGIAGQFF. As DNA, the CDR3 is TGCAGTGCTAGGGGCATAGCGGGGCAGTTCTTC.